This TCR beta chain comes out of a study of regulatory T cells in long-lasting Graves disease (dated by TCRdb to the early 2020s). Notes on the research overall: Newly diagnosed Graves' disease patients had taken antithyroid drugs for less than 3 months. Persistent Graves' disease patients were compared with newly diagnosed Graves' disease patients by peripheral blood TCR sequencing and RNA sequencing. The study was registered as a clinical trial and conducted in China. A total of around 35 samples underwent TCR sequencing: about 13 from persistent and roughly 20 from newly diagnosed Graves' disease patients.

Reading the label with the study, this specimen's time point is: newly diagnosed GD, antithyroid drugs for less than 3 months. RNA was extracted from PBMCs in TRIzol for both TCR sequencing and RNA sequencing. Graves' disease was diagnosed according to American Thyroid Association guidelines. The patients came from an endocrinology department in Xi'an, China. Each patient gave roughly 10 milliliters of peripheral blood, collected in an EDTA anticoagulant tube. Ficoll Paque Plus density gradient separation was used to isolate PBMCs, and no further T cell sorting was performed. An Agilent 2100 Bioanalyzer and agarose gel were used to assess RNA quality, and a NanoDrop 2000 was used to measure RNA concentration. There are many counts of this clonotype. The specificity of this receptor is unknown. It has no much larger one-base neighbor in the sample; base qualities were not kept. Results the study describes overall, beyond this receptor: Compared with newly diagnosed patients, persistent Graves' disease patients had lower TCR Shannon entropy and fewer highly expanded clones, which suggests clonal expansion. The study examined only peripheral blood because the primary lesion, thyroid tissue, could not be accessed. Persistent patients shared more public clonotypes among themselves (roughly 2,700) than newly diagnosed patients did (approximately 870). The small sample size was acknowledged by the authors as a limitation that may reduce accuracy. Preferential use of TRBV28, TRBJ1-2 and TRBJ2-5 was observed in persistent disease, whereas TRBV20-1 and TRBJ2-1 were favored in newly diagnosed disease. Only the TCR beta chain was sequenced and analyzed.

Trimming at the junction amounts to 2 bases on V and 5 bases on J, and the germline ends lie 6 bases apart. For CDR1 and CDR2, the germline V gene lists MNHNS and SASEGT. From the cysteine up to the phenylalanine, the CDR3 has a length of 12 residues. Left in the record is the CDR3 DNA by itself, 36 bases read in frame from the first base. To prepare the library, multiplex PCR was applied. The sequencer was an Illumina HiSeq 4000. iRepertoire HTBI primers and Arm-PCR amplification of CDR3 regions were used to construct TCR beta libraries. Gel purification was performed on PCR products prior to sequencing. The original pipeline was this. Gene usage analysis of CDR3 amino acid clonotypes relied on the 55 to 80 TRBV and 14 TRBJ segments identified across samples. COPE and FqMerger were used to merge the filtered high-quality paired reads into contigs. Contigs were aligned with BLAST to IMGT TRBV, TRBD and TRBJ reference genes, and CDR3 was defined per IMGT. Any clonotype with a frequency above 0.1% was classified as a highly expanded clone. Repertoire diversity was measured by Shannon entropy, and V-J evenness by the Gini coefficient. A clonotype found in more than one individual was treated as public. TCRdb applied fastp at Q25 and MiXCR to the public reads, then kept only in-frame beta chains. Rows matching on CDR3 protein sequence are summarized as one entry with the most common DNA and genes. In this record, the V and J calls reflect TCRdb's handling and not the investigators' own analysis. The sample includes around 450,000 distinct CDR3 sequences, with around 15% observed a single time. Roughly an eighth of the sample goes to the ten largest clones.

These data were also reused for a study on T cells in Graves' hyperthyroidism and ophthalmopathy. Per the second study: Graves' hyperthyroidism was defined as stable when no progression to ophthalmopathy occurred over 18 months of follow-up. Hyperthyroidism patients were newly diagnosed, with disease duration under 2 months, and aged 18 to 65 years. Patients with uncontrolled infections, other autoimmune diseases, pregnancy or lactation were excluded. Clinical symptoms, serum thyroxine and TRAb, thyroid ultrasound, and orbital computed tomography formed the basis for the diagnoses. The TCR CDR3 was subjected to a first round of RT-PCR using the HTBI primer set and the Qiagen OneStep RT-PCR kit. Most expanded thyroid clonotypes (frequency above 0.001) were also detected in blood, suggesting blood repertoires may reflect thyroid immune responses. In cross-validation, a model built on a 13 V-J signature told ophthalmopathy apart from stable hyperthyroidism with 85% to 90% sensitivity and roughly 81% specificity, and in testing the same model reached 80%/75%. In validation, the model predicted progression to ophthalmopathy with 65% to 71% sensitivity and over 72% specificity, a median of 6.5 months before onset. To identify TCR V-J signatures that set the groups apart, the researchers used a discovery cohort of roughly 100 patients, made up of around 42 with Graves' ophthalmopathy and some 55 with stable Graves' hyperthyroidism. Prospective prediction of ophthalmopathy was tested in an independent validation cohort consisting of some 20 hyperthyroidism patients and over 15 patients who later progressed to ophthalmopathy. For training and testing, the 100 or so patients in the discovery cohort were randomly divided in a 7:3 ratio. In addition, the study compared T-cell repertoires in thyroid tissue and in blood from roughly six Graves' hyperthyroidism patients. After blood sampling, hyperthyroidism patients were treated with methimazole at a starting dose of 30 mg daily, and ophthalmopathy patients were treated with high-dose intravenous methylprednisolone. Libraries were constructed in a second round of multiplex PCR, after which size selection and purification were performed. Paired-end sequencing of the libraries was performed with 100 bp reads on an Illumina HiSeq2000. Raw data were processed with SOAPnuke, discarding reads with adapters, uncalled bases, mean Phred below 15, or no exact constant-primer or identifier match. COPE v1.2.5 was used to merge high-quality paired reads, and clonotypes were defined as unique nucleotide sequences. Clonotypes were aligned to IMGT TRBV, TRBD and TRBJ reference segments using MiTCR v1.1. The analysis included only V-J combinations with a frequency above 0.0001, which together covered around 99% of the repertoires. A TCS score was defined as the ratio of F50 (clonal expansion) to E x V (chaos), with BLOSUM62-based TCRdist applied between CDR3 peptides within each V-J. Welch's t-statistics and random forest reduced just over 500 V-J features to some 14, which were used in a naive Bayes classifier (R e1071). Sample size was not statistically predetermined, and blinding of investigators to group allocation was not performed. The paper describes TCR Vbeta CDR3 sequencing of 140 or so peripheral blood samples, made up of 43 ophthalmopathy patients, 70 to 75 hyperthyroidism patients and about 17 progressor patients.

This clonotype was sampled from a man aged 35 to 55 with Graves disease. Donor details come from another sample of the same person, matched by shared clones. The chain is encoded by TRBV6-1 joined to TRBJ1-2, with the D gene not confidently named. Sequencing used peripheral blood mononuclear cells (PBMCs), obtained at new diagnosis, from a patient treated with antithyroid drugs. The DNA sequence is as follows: TGTGCCAGCAGTGAAAAAGGGTATGGCTACACCTTC. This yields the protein CASSEKGYGYTF.